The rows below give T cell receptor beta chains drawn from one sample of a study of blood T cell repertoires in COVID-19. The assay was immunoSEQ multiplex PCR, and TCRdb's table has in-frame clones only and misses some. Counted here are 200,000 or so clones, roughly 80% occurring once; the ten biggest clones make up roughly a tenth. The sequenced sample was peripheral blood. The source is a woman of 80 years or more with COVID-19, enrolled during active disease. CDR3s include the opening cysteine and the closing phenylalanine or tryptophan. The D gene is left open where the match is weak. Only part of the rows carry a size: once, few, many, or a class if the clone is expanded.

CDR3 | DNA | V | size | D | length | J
CASSLTPTDNYGYTF | TGTGCCAGCAGTTTGACGCCCACAGATAACTATGGCTACACCTTC | TRBV6-5 | . | . | 15 | TRBJ1-2
CASSLSGTGAGYTF | TGTGCCAGCAGCCTGTCCGGGACAGGGGCTGGCTACACCTTC | TRBV7-2 | . | TRBD1 | 14 | TRBJ1-2
CASSRPDRGNYGYTF | TGTGCCAGCAGTCGGCCGGACAGGGGTAACTATGGCTACACCTTC | TRBV28 | . | TRBD1 | 15 | TRBJ1-2
CASINRRGSYGYTF | TGTGCCAGCATAAATAGGCGGGGTAGTTATGGCTACACCTTC | TRBV28 | . | . | 14 | TRBJ1-2
CASSLDQDRLYYGYTF | TGTGCCAGCAGCTTAGACCAAGACCGACTATACTATGGCTACACCTTC | TRBV7-9 | . | . | 16 | TRBJ1-2
CASSPLGANSNQPQHF | TGTGCCAGCAGCCCTCTAGGGGCGAATAGCAATCAGCCCCAGCATTTT | TRBV6-2/TRBV6-3 | few | . | 16 | TRBJ1-5
CASSQEGHRGYTF | TGTGCCAGCAGCCAAGAGGGACACCGTGGCTACACCTTC | TRBV3-1/TRBV3-2 | once | . | 13 | TRBJ1-2
CASSSPGGGNEKLFF | TGTGCCAGCAGCTCCCCCGGGGGGGGTAATGAAAAACTGTTTTTT | TRBV7-9 | . | . | 15 | TRBJ1-4
CASSFGQGTESYGYTF | TGTGCCAGCAGCTTCGGACAGGGGACCGAGAGCTATGGCTACACCTTC | TRBV5-4 | few | TRBD1 | 16 | TRBJ1-2
CASSLPNSGAGNIQYF | TGTGCCAGCAGCTTACCTAATAGCGGGGCGGGAAACATTCAGTACTTC | TRBV7-8 | . | TRBD2 | 16 | TRBJ2-4